A selection of T cell receptor beta chains follows, all from one sample in a study of CD8 T cells in ankylosing spondylitis. TCRdb fed the 5' RACE reads into MiXCR, producing one record per CDR3 protein. This table holds just under 95,000 distinct CDR3 sequences, about 9.1% found once. The specimen sequenced was blood, either unsorted or a sorted T cell fraction (not recorded which). All receptors come from a male donor with ankylosing spondylitis or in good health (not recorded which). Each CDR3 is given with its conserved first and last residue. D genes are given only for firm matches. Size is stated for part of the rows, as once, few or many counts, or as a class when the clone is expanded.

many	NA	TRBV12-3/TRBV12-4	TRBJ2-1	TGTGCCAGCAGTCGCGGTTCAGGGGAGCAGTTCTTC	CASSRGSGEQFF
many	NA	TRBV28	TRBJ2-7	TGTGCCAGCAGTCTAGTCCACGAGCAGTACTTC	CASSLVHEQYF
NA	TRBD2	TRBV27	TRBJ2-4	TGTGCCAGCAGTAGGGGGGAGCGGGGGGAGGTCAAAAACATTCAGTACTTC	CASSRGERGEVKNIQYF
many	TRBD1	TRBV12-3/TRBV12-4	TRBJ1-4	TGTGCCAGCAGCCCGCCGACAGGGGGAAAACTGTTTTTT	CASSPPTGGKLFF
many	NA	TRBV7-8	TRBJ2-5	TGTGCCAGCAGCCAGCAGCTTAGCGGTGGGACCCAGTACTTC	CASSQQLSGGTQYF
many	NA	TRBV20-1	TRBJ1-5	TGCAGTGCTAGGGTAGTAGGTACACTCCCTCTAGATAGCAATCAGCCCCAGCATTTT	CSARVVGTLPLDSNQPQHF
many	NA	TRBV5-1	TRBJ2-7	TGCGCCAGCAGCTTTGCAGGGGACACCTACGAGCAGTACTTC	CASSFAGDTYEQYF
many	TRBD1	TRBV4-1	TRBJ2-2	TGCGCCAGCAGCCAAGAAGCCGACAGGGTCCCCACCGGGGAGCTGTTTTTT	CASSQEADRVPTGELFF
many	TRBD1	TRBV5-1	TRBJ2-7	TGCGCCAGCAGCTATCCCGGGACAGGGCAACACGAGCAGTACTTC	CASSYPGTGQHEQYF
many	NA	TRBV3-1	TRBJ1-5	TGTGCCAGCAGCCAAGTTCTGTCCAGTAATCAGCCCCAGCATTTT	CASSQVLSSNQPQHF
many	NA	TRBV29-1	TRBJ2-1	TGCAGCGTTGAAGAGTTTAGCTCCTACAATGAGCAGTTCTTC	CSVEEFSSYNEQFF
many	TRBD2	TRBV20-1	TRBJ2-3	TGCAGTGCTAGAGATTTGCTAGCGGGAAACACAGATACGCAGTATTTT	CSARDLLAGNTDTQYF
many	NA	TRBV5-1	TRBJ2-1	TGCGCCAGCAGCTTTGGGACAAACTACAATGAGCAGTTCTTC	CASSFGTNYNEQFF
NA	TRBD2	TRBV9	TRBJ2-2	TGTGCCAGCCGCCACACTACTAGCGGGGGGACCCACACCGGGGAGCTGTTTTTT	CASRHTTSGGTHTGELFF
medium-sized	NA	TRBV27	TRBJ1-2	TGCACCAGCAGTTCACCCACTGGCGGTGGCTACACCTTC	CTSSSPTGGGYTF
many	TRBD1	TRBV20-1	TRBJ2-2	TGCAGCGTAAGGGGGCGCGGCGGAATCGGGGAGCTGTTTTTT	CSVRGRGGIGELFF
few	NA	TRBV29-1	TRBJ2-5	TGCAGCGTTGTTGGGGGAGAGACCCAGTACTTC	CSVVGGETQYF
medium-sized	NA	TRBV7-9	TRBJ2-7	TGTGCCAGCAGCTTAGGTCAGAACTCCTACGAGCAGTACTTC	CASSLGQNSYEQYF
many	NA	TRBV15	TRBJ2-1	TGTGCCACCAGCAGGGCCGGAAGGGGGGGGGCCAAAAATGAGCAGTTCTTC	CATSRAGRGGAKNEQFF
NA	NA	TRBV7-9	TRBJ1-1	TGTGCCAGCAGCTTAGGGGGCGGGAGGGGATACACTGAAGCTTTCTTT	CASSLGGGRGYTEAFF
many	NA	TRBV28	TRBJ2-3	TGTGCCAGCAGTTTTCAGGCCCAATATGCAGATACGCAGTATTTT	CASSFQAQYADTQYF
many	TRBD2	TRBV5-1	TRBJ2-3	TGCGCCAGCAGCCGCGGGCGTCGGGGGGTAGACACAGATACGCAGTATTTT	CASSRGRRGVDTDTQYF
many	NA	TRBV27	TRBJ2-5	TGTGCCAGCAGTCATCAAGAGACCCAGTACTTC	CASSHQETQYF
many	NA	TRBV24-1	TRBJ1-4	TGTGCCACCAGGGGGTTATCCGCAACTAATGAAAAACTGTTTTTT	CATRGLSATNEKLFF
many	NA	TRBV5-1	TRBJ2-1	TGCGCCAGCAGCTTGTCTGGCTCCTACAATGAGCAGTTCTTC	CASSLSGSYNEQFF
many	TRBD1	TRBV3-1	TRBJ2-2	TGTGCCAGCAGCCGGACAGGGGCCACCGGGGAGCTGTTTTTT	CASSRTGATGELFF
many	NA	TRBV19	TRBJ2-2	TGTGCCAGTAGTGAGGACTGGAACACCGGGGAGCTGTTTTTT	CASSEDWNTGELFF
many	NA	TRBV4-2	TRBJ2-7	TGTGCCAGCAGCCGGGACAATGGCGAGCAGTACTTC	CASSRDNGEQYF
NA	TRBD2	TRBV20-1	TRBJ2-1	TGCAGTGCTAGTATTCGGGGGGGCGGACACAATGAGCAGTTCTTC	CSASIRGGGHNEQFF
many	TRBD2	TRBV12-3/TRBV12-4	TRBJ2-3	TGTGCCAGCAGACTAGGACTAGCGGGGGCGGATACGCAGTATTTT	CASRLGLAGADTQYF
many	NA	TRBV20-1	TRBJ2-1	TGCAGTGCTAAAGGGGGACGCAACTCCTACAATGAGCAGTTCTTC	CSAKGGRNSYNEQFF
many	NA	TRBV7-2	TRBJ2-3	TGTGCCAGCAGCCTGCCGGTACGGGGTGATACGCAGTATTTT	CASSLPVRGDTQYF
many	TRBD2	TRBV7-8	TRBJ2-7	TGTGCCAGCAGCCAAGCGGGATACATTCTTTACGAGCAGTACTTC	CASSQAGYILYEQYF
many	NA	TRBV4-2	TRBJ1-2	TGTGCCAGCAGCCCCGCCCCTGTCCAGGGTTTTAATGGCTACACCTTC	CASSPAPVQGFNGYTF
many	NA	TRBV2	TRBJ1-1	TGTGCCAGCAGCGCCCAGATTGGGGCCGCTGAAGCTTTCTTT	CASSAQIGAAEAFF
many	NA	TRBV29-1	TRBJ1-1	TGCAGCGTTGAAACGGTAGGGGCCTACACTGAAGCTTTCTTT	CSVETVGAYTEAFF
NA	NA	TRBV12-3/TRBV12-4	TRBJ1-5	TGTGCCAGCAGTTTAGGCCCCAACTCGACAAGGAATAGCAATCAGCCCCAGCATTTT	CASSLGPNSTRNSNQPQHF
many	TRBD1	TRBV13	TRBJ2-3	TGTGCCAGCAGCTCGGACAGGGGCACCACAGATACGCAGTATTTT	CASSSDRGTTDTQYF
few	NA	TRBV2	TRBJ1-5	TGTGCCAGCAGACAGGACGGGAATCAGCCCCAGCATTTT	CASRQDGNQPQHF
many	NA	TRBV28	TRBJ1-3	TGTGCCAGCAGTTTACTACAGGAGGGTGGAAACACCATATATTTT	CASSLLQEGGNTIYF
NA	NA	TRBV19	TRBJ1-1	TGTGCCAGTAGCTTCAGGAACAACCGGGGGGACACTGAAGCTTTCTTT	CASSFRNNRGDTEAFF
many	NA	TRBV4-2	TRBJ2-1	TGTGCCAGCAGCCAAGATACGGGGCCCTACAATGAGCAGTTCTTC	CASSQDTGPYNEQFF
many	TRBD1	TRBV7-3	TRBJ2-2	TGTGCCAGCAGCTTAACGCTCGGACAGGGTGGTTCCGGGGAGCTGTTTTTT	CASSLTLGQGGSGELFF
once	TRBD2	TRBV6-2/TRBV6-3	TRBJ2-5	TGTGCCAGCAAACCGGGACTACAAGAGACCCAGTACTTC	CASKPGLQETQYF
many	NA	TRBV3-1	TRBJ1-2	TGTGCCAGCAGCCACACGCGCTATGGCTACACCTTC	CASSHTRYGYTF
many	NA	TRBV5-1	TRBJ2-7	TGCGCCAGCAGCTTGGACCAGGGGCTAGTGGAGCAGTACTTC	CASSLDQGLVEQYF
NA	NA	TRBV20-1	TRBJ2-1	TGCAGTGCTAGTTATCGAAGCTCCTACAATGAGCAGTTCTTC	CSASYRSSYNEQFF
many	NA	TRBV27	TRBJ2-1	TGTGCCAGCAGTTTACCGTCCAGGGTGCTCTTGAATGAGCAGTTCTTC	CASSLPSRVLLNEQFF
many	NA	TRBV5-1	TRBJ2-7	TGCGCCAGCAGCTTGTCACCGGGACGAGATATATCCTACGAGCAGTACTTC	CASSLSPGRDISYEQYF
many	NA	TRBV15	TRBJ2-1	TGTGCCACCAGCGGCGACAGGTACAATGAGCAGTTCTTC	CATSGDRYNEQFF
many	NA	TRBV5-1	TRBJ2-2	TGCGCCAGCAGCCTACTAAACACCGGGGAGCTGTTTTTT	CASSLLNTGELFF
many	NA	TRBV4-2	TRBJ2-5	TGTGCCAGCCTCCGATTTGCCAGACAAGAGACCCAGTACTTC	CASLRFARQETQYF
NA	NA	TRBV3-1	TRBJ2-5	TGTGCCAGCAGCCAAGCTAGTAACCAAGAGACCCAGTACTTC	CASSQASNQETQYF
NA	NA	TRBV2	TRBJ2-2	TGTGCCAGCAACCCTTTTAACACCGGGGAGCTGTTTTTT	CASNPFNTGELFF
NA	TRBD1	TRBV18	TRBJ2-3	TGTGCCAGCTCACCGGACAGGGGAGATACGCAGTATTTT	CASSPDRGDTQYF